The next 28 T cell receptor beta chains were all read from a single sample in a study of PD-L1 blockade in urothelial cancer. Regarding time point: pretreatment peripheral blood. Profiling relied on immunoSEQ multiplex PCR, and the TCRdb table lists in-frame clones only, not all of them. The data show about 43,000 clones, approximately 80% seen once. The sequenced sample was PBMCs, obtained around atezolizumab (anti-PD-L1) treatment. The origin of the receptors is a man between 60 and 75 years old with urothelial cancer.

The CDR3 sequence: CAGQGANYGYTF. In DNA, the CDR3 is TGTGCCGGACAGGGGGCGAACTATGGCTACACCTTC. The chain links TRBV28 to TRBJ1-2, with 11 bases aligning to TRBD1. This CDR3 region has 12 residues. V gave up 11 bases and J gave up 2 bases; unmatched junction bases: 1. Per the germline V gene, CDR1 is MDHEN and CDR2 is SYDVKM.

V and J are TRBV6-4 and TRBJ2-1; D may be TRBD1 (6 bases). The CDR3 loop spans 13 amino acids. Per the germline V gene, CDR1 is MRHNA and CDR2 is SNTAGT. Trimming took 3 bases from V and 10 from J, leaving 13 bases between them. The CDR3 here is CASSERGSGEQFF. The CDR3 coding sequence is TGTGCCAGCAGTGAAAGGGGGTCGGGGGAGCAGTTCTTC.

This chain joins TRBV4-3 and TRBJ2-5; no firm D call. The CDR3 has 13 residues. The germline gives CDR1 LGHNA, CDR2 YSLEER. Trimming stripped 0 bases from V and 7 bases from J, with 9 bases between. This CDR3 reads CASSQEVPGTQYF. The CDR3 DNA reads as TGCGCCAGCAGCCAAGAGGTTCCAGGGACCCAGTACTTC.

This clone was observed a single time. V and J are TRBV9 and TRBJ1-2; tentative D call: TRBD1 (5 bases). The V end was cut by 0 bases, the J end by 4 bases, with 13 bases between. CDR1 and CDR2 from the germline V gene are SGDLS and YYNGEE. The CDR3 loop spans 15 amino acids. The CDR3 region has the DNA TGTGCCAGCAGCGTAGAGTCAGGGTTAGGCTATGGCTACACCTTC. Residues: CASSVESGLGYGYTF. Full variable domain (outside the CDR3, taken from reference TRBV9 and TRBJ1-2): DSGVTQTPKHLITATGQRVTLRCSPRSGDLSVYWYQQSLDQGLQFLIQYYNGEERAKGNILERFSAQQFPDLHSELNLSSLELGDSALYFCASSVESGLGYGYTFGSGTRLTVV.

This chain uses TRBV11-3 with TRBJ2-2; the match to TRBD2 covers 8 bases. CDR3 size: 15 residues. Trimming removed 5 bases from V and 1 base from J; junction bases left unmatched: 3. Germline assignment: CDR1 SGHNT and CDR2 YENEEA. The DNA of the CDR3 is TGTGCCAGCAGCCCCACTAGCGGGAACACCGGGGAGCTGTTTTTT. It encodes CASSPTSGNTGELFF.

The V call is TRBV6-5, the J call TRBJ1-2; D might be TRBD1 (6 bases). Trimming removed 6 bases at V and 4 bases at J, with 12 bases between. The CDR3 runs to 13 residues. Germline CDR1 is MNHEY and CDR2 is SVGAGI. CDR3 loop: CASSFGTSYGYTF. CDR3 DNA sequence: TGTGCCAGCAGCTTTGGGACATCCTATGGCTACACCTTC.

The DNA for the CDR3 is TGTGCCAGCAGTACCCGGACAGGGGTCTACGAGCAGTACTTC. Translation gives CASSTRTGVYEQYF. The V gene is TRBV25-1, the J gene TRBJ2-7, with TRBD1 matching 9 bases. This CDR3 contains 14 residues. V dropped 5 bases and J dropped 3; count of bases not matched to a gene: 5. CDR1 and CDR2 (germline): MGHDK, SYGVNS.

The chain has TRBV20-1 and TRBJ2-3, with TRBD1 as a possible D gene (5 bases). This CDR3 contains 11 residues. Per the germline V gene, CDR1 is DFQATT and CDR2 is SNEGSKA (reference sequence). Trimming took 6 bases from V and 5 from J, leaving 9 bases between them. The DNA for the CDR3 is TGCAGTGCCACTCAGGGAGATACGCAGTATTTT. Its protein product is CSATQGDTQYF.

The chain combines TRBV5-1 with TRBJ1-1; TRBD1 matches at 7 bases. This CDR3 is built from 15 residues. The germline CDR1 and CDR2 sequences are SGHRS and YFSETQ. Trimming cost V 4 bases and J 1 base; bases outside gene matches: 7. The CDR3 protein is CASSPEDRSNTEAFF. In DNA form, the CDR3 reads TGCGCCAGCAGCCCAGAGGACAGGTCGAACACTGAAGCTTTCTTT.

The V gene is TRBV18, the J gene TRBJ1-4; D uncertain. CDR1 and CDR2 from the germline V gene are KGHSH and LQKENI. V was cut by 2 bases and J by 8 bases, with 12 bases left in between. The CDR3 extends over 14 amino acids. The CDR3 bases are TGTGCCAGCTCACCAGGTCAGGCTCGGGAAAAACTGTTTTTT. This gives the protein CASSPGQAREKLFF.

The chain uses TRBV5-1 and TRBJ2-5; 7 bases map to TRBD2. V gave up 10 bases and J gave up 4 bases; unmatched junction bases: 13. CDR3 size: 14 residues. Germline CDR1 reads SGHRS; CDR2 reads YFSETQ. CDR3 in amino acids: CAASRGGGIETQYF. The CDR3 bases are TGCGCCGCTTCGCGGGGCGGGGGAATAGAGACCCAGTACTTC.

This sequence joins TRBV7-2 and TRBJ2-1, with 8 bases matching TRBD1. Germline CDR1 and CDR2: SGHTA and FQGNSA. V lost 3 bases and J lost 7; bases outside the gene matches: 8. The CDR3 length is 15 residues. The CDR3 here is CASSLRGRGRNEQFF. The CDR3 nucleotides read TGTGCCAGCAGCTTGAGGGGCAGGGGGCGGAATGAGCAGTTCTTC.

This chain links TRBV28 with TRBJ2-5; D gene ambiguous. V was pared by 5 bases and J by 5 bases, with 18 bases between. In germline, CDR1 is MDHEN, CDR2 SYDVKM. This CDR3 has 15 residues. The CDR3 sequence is CASSPPVATGETQYF. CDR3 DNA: TGTGCCAGCAGTCCGCCCGTGGCCACCGGGGAGACCCAGTACTTC.

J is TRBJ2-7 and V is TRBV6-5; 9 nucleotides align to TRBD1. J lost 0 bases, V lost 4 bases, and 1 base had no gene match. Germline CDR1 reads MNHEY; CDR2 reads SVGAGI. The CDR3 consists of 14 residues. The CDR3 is CASSWDRASYEQYF. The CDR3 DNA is TGTGCCAGCAGTTGGGACAGGGCCTCCTACGAGCAGTACTTC.

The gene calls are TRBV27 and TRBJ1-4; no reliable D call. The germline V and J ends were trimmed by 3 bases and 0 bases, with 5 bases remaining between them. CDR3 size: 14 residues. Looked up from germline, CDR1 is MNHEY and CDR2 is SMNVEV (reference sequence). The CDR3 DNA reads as TGTGCCAGCAGTTTTGTCGCAACTAATGAAAAACTGTTTTTT. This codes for CASSFVATNEKLFF.

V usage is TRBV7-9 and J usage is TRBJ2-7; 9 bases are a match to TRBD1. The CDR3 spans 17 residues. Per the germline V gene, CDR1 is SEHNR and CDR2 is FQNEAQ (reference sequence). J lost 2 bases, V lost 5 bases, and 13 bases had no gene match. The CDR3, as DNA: TGTGCCAGCAGCCCAATAGGGGGACAGGGTCAGGCCTACGAGCAGTACTTC. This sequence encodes CASSPIGGQGQAYEQYF.

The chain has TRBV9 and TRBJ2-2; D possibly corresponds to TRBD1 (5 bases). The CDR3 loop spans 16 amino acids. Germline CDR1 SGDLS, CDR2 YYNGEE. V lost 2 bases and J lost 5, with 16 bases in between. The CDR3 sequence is CASSVPAGMSTGELFF. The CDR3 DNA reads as TGTGCCAGCAGCGTCCCGGCAGGGATGAGTACCGGGGAGCTGTTTTTT. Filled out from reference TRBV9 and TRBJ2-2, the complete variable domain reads DSGVTQTPKHLITATGQRVTLRCSPRSGDLSVYWYQQSLDQGLQFLIQYYNGEERAKGNILERFSAQQFPDLHSELNLSSLELGDSALYFCASSVPAGMSTGELFFGEGSRLTVL.

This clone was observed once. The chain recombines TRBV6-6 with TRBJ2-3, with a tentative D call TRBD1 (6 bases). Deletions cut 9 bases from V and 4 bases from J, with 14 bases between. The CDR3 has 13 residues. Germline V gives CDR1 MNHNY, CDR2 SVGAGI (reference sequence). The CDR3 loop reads CASNLKGADTQYF. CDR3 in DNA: TGTGCCAGTAACCTGAAGGGGGCAGATACGCAGTATTTT.

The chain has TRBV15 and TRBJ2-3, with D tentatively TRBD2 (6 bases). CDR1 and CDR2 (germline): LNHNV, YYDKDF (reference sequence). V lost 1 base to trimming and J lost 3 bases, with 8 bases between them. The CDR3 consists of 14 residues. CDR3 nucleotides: TGTGCCACCAGCAGAGGGGGGGATACAGATACGCAGTATTTT. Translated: CATSRGGDTDTQYF.

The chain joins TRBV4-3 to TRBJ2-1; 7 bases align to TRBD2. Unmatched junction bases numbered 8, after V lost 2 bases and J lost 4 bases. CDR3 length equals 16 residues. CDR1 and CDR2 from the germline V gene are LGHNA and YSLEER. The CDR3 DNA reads TGCGCCAGCAGCCAACCTACTAGCGAAGGGTACAATGAGCAGTTCTTC. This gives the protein CASSQPTSEGYNEQFF.

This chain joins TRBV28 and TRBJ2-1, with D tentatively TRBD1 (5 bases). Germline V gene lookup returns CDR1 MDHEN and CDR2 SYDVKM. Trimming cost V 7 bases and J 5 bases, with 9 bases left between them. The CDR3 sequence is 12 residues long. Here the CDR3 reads CASNGANNEQFF. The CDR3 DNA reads TGTGCCAGCAATGGGGCCAACAATGAGCAGTTCTTC.

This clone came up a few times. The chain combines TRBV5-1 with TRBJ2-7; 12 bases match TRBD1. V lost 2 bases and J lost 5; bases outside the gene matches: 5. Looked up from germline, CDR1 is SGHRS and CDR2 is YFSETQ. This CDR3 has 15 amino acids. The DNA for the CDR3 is TGCGCCAGCAGCTTATCGGGACAGGGGGCCCACGAGCAGTACTTC. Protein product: CASSLSGQGAHEQYF.

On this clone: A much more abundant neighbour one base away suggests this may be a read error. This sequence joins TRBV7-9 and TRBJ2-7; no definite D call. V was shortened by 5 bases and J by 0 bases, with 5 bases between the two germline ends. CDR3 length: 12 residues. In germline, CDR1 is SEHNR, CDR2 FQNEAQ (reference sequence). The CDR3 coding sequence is TGTGCCAGCAGCCCTAGCTCCTACGAGCAGTACTTC. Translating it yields CASSPSSYEQYF.

The CDR3: CASSLNREETQYF. The CDR3 DNA reads TGTGCCAGCAGCTTGAACAGGGAAGAGACCCAGTACTTC. The chain couples TRBV5-4 to TRBJ2-5; D is perhaps TRBD1 (6 bases). In germline, CDR1 is SGHNT, CDR2 YYREEE (reference sequence). Trimming pared 1 base from V and 3 bases from J, leaving 7 bases between. There are 13 residues in the CDR3.

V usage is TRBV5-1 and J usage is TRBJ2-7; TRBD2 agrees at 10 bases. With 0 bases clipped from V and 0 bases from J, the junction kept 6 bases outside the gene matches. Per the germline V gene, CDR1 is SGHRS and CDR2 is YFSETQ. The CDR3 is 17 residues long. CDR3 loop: CASSLGSGGPSSYEQYF. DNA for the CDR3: TGCGCCAGCAGCTTGGGTAGCGGGGGGCCAAGCTCCTACGAGCAGTACTTC.

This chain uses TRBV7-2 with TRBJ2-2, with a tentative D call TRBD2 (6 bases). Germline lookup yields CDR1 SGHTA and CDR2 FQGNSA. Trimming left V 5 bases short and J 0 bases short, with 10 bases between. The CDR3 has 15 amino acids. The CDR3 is CASSPGLPNTGELFF. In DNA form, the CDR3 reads TGTGCCAGCAGCCCGGGACTCCCGAACACCGGGGAGCTGTTTTTT.

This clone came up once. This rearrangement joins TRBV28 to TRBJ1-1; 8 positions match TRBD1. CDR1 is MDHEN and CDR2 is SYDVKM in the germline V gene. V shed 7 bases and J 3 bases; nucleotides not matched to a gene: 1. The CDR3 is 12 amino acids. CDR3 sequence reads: CASTDRDTEAFF. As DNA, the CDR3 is TGTGCCAGCACGGACAGGGACACTGAAGCTTTCTTT. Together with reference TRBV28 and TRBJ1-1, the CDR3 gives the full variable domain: DVKVTQSSRYLVKRTGEKVFLECVQDMDHENMFWYRQDPGLGLRLIYFSYDVKMKEKGDIPEGYSVSREKKERFSLILESASTNQTSMYLCASTDRDTEAFFGQGTRLTVV.

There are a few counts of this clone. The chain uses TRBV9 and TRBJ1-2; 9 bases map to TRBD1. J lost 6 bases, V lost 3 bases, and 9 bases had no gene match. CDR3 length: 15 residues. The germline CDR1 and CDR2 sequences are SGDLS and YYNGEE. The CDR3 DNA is TGTGCCAGCAGCGGAAACAGGGGGCCGACAGATGGCTACACCTTC. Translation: CASSGNRGPTDGYTF.